This T cell receptor beta chain was recorded in a study of cytomegalovirus exposure and HLA in healthy donors. Study overall: Earlier findings included roughly 120 million unique TCR beta sequences obtained from 150 million to 200 million T cells. Study results and caveats: By a later analysis, the bulk of CMV-associated TCR beta chains appeared HLA-restricted. Most subjects had HLA-A and HLA-B alleles reportedly predicted accurately by TCR beta sequences. Prior analysis indicated that the majority of TCR beta V segments exhibited productivity approximately 87% or approximately 30% of the time.

The V end was cut by 0 bases, the J end by 5 bases, with 10 bases between. The CDR3 has 13 residues. CDR1 is GTSNPN and CDR2 is SVGIG in the germline V gene (reference sequence). Remarks on this clone: Its antigen is undetermined.

Vbeta (60) and Jbeta (13) primers were used in the PCR. Method: immunoSEQ multiplex PCR; TCRdb's copy keeps in-frame clones and lacks some. This repertoire comprises 180,000 or so clones; its ten largest clones make up roughly 0.7%. The TCR comes from a boy younger than 18 in good health and CMV-seronegative. The specimen sequenced was PBMCs. The chain employs TRBV30 and TRBJ1-1; D gene uncertain. The CDR3 DNA reads as TGTGCCTGGAGTGTCCCCTCGGGAACTGAAGCTTTCTTT. Translation gives CAWSVPSGTEAFF.